This T cell receptor (beta chain) came from a study of T-cell reconstitution after alpha-beta-depleted transplantation in children. Whole-study findings and limits: Newly made T cells mostly supplied T-cell counts and diversity one year after transplant. Several hundred expanded graft clones reportedly gave rise to the alpha-beta T cells present about two months after transplant.

This clonotype has a handful of counts. Its specificity is not known. A library of TCRbeta sequences, prepared with unique molecular identifiers, was generated. Using its own MiXCR run on the PCR reads, TCRdb lists one record per CDR3 protein. The profile shows 670,000 or so distinct CDR3 sequences, around 13% of them singletons. The CDR3 extends over 16 amino acids. Germline-derived CDR1 and CDR2 are DFQATT and SNEGSKA (reference sequence). The V segment lost 6 bases and the J segment 4 bases; nucleotides outside the gene matches: 11. This chain connects TRBV20-1 to TRBJ2-2; 10 bases are shared with TRBD2. The starting material was PBMCs, obtained before TCRalphabeta/CD19-depleted stem cell transplant. The clonotype was recovered from a girl aged 2-9 years with congenital amegakaryocytic thrombocytopenia, due to receive a stem cell transplant. The CDR3 region is CSARESGRVGTGELFF. DNA of the CDR3: TGCAGTGCGAGGGAAAGCGGGAGGGTGGGCACCGGGGAGCTGTTTTTT.